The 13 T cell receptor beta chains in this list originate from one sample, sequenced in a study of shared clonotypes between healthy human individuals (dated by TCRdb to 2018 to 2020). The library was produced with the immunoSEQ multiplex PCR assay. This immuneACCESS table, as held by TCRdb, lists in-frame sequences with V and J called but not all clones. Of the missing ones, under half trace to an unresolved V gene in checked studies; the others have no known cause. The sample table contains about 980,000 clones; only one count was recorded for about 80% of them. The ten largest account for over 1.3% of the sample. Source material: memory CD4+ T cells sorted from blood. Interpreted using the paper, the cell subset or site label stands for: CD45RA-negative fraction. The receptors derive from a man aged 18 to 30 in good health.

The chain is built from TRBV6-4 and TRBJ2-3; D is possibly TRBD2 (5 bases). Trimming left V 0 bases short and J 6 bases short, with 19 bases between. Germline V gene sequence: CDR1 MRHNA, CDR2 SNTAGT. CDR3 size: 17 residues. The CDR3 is CASSDSSVLGSRDTQYF. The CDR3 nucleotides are TGTGCCAGCAGTGACTCCTCGGTCCTTGGGAGTAGGGATACGCAGTATTTT.

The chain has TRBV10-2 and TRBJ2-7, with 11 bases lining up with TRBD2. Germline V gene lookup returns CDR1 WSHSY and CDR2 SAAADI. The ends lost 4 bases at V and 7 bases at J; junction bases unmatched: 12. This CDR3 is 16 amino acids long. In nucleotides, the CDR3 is TGCGCCAGCAGTGGGAGACAGACTAGCGGGATGAGAGAGCAGTACTTC. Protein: CASSGRQTSGMREQYF.

The DNA of the CDR3 is TGTGCCAGCAGCTCAGCGGGACAGGTATTTTCACCCCTCCACTTT. This gives the protein CASSSAGQVFSPLHF. The gene calls are TRBV9 and TRBJ1-6; 8 positions match TRBD1. CDR1 and CDR2 (germline): SGDLS, YYNGEE. The CDR3 length is 15 residues. J lost 9 bases, V lost 4 bases, and 9 bases had no gene match. Filled out from reference TRBV9 and TRBJ1-6, the complete variable domain reads DSGVTQTPKHLITATGQRVTLRCSPRSGDLSVYWYQQSLDQGLQFLIQYYNGEERAKGNILERFSAQQFPDLHSELNLSSLELGDSALYFCASSSAGQVFSPLHFGNGTRLTVT.

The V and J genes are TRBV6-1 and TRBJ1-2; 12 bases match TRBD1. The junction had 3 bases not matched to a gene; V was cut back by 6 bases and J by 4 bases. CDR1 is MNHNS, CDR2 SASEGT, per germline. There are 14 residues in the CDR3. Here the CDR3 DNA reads TGTGCCAGCAGCCGGGACAGGGGGCTCTATGGCTACACCTTC. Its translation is CASSRDRGLYGYTF.

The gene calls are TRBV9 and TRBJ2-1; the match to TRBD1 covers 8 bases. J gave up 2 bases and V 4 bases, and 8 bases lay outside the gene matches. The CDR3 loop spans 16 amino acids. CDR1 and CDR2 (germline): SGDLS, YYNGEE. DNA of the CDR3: TGTGCCAGCAGCCTGCGGACAGGGACGGCCTACAATGAGCAGTTCTTC. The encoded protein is CASSLRTGTAYNEQFF.

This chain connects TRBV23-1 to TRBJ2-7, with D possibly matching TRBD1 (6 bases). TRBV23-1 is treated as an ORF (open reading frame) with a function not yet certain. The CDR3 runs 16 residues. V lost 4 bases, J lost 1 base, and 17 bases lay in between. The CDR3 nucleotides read TGCGCCAGCAGTCCCCTGGGGACACACGGTTCCTACGAGCAGTACTTC. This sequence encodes CASSPLGTHGSYEQYF.

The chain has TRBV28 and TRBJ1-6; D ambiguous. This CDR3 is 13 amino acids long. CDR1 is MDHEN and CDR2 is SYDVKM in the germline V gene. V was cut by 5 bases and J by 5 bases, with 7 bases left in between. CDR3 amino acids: CASSRANNSPLHF. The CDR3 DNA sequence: TGTGCCAGCAGTCGGGCGAATAATTCACCCCTCCACTTT.

In DNA form, the CDR3 reads TGTGCCAGCAGCCCCGGGGGGTCCCACTACGAGCAGTACTTC. This gives the protein CASSPGGSHYEQYF. V usage is TRBV7-2 and J usage is TRBJ2-7, with TRBD2 matching 7 bases. This CDR3 has 14 amino acids. J lost 3 bases, V lost 5 bases, and 7 bases had no gene match. CDR1 is SGHTA, CDR2 FQGNSA, per germline.

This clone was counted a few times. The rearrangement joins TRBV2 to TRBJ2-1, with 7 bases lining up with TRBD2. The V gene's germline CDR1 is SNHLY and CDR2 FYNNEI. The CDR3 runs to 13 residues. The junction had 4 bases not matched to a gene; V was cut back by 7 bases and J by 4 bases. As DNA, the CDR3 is TGTGCCAGCACAACTAGCGCGTACAATGAGCAGTTCTTC. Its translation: CASTTSAYNEQFF.

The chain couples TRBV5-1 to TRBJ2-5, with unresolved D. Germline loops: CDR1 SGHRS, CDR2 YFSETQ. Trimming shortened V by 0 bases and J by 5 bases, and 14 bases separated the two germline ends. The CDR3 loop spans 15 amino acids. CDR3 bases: TGCGCCAGCAGCTTGGGCACCCTTTCCACCGAGACCCAGTACTTC. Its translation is CASSLGTLSTETQYF.

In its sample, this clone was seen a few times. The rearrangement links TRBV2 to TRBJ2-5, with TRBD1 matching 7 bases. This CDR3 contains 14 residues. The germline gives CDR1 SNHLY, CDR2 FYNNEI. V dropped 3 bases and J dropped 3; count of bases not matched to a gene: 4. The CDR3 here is CASSDGTVKETQYF. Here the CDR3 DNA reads TGTGCCAGCAGTGATGGGACAGTGAAAGAGACCCAGTACTTC.

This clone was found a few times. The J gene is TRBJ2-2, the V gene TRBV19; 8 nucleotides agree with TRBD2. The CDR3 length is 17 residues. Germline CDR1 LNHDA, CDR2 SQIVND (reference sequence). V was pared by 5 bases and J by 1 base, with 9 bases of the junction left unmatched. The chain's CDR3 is CASSGGRGGLNTGELFF. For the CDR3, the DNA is TGTGCCAGTAGTGGTGGCCGCGGGGGGCTGAACACCGGGGAGCTGTTTTTT.

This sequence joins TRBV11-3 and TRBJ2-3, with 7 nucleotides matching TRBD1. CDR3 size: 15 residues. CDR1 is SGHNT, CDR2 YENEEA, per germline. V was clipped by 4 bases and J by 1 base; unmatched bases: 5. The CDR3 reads CASSSRQGGTDTQYF. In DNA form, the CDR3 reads TGTGCCAGCAGCTCAAGACAGGGAGGCACAGATACGCAGTATTTT. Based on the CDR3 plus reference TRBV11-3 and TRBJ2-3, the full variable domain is EAGVVQSPRYKIIEKKQPVAFWCNPISGHNTLYWYLQNLGQGPELLIRYENEEAVDDSQLPKDRFSAERLKGVDSTLKIQPAELGDSAVYLCASSSRQGGTDTQYFGPGTRLTVL.